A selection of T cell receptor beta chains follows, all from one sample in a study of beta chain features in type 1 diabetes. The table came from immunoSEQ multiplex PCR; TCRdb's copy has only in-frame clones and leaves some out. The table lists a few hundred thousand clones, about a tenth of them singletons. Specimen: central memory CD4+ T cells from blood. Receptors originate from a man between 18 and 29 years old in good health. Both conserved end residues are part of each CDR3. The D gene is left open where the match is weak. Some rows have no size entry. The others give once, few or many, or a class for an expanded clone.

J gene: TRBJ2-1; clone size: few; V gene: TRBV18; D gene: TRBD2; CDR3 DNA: TGTGCCAGCTCGTACTTCACCGGGAGGTATCGCAATGAGCAGTTCTTC; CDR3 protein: CASSYFTGRYRNEQFF
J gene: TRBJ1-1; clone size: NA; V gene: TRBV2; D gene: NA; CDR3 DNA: TGTGCCAGCAGGGGCGGGACAAGGAACACTGAAGCTTTCTTT; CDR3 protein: CASRGGTRNTEAFF
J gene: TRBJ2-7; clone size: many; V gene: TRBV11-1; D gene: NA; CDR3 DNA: TGTGCCAGCAGCTTCAGTTCGGGACCCTCCTACGAGCAGTACTTC; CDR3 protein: CASSFSSGPSYEQYF
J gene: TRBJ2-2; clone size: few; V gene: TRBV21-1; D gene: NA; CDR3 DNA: TGTGCCAGCGGGCGGACCGGACAGCCCACCGGGGAGCTGTTTTTT; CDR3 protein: CASGRTGQPTGELFF
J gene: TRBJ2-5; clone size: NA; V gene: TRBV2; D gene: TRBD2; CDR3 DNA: TGTGCCAGCAAGCGACTAGCGGGAGCTCAAGAGACCCAGTACTTC; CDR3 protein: CASKRLAGAQETQYF
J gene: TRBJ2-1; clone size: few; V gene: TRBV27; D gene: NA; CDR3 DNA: TGTGCCAGCAGTTTACCCCCTCGGGGGAGCTCCTACAATGAGCAGTTCTTC; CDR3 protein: CASSLPPRGSSYNEQFF
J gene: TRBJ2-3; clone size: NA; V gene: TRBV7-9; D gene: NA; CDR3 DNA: TGTGCCAGCAGCTTAGCGGTCGATACGCAGTATTTT; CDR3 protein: CASSLAVDTQYF
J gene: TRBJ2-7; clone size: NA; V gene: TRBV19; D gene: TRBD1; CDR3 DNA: TGTGCCAGTAGTAGGGACAGAGCCTACGAGCAGTACTTC; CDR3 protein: CASSRDRAYEQYF
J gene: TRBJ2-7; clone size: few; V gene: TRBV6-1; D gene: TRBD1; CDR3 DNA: TGTGCCAGCAGTGAACGCACAGGGGGCGCTCAGGCCTACGAGCAGTACTTC; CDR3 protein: CASSERTGGAQAYEQYF
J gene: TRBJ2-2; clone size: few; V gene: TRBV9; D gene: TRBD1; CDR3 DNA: TGTGCCAGCAGCGTAGCACAGGGGATACGGGGGGAGCTGTTTTTT; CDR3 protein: CASSVAQGIRGELFF
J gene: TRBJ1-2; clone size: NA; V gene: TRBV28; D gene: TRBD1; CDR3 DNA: TGTGCCAGCAGGGAGGGGGCAGCTAACTATGGCTACACCTTC; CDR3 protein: CASREGAANYGYTF
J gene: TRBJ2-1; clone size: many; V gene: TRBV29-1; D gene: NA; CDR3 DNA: TGCAGCGTTCGAGTGGGACAACGCTCCTACAATGAGCAGTTCTTC; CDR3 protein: CSVRVGQRSYNEQFF
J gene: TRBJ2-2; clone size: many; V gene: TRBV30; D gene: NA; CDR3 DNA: TGTGCCTGGATTCATCAACAGGGTTTCTACACCGGGGAGCTGTTTTTT; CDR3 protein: CAWIHQQGFYTGELFF
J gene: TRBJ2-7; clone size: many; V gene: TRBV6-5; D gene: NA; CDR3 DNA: TGTGCCAGCCGACAGTCCTCCCCATCCGAGCAGTACTTC; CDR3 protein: CASRQSSPSEQYF
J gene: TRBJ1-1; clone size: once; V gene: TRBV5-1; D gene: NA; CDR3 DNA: TGCGCCAGCAGCTTGGCCGCGGGTGGGGGCACTGAAGCTTTCTTT; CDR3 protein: CASSLAAGGGTEAFF
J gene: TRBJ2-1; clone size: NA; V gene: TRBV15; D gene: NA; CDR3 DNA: TGTGCCACCAGCAGAGATCCTGCTGGATACAATGAGCAGTTCTTC; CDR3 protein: CATSRDPAGYNEQFF
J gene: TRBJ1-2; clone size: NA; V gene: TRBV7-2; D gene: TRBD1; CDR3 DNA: TGTGCCAGCAGCGTCCGACAGGGGGGCTACACCTTC; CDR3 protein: CASSVRQGGYTF
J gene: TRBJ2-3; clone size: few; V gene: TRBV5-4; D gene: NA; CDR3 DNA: TGTGCCAGCAGCGCCCTCTCGCGGGGGCCCACAGATACGCAGTATTTT; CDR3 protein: CASSALSRGPTDTQYF
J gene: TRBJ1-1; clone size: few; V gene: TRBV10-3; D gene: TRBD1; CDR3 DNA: TGTGCCATCAGTGACTACAGGGGCGGCGACACTGAAGCTTTCTTT; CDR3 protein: CAISDYRGGDTEAFF
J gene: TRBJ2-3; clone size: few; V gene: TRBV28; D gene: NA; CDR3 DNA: TGTGCCAGCAGTTTCCCCGGGGAAGGGACAGATACGCAGTATTTT; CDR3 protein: CASSFPGEGTDTQYF
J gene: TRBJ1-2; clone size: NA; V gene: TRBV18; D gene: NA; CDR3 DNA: TGTGCCAGCTCACCCACCACCTCCGGCTATGGCTACACCTTC; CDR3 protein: CASSPTTSGYGYTF
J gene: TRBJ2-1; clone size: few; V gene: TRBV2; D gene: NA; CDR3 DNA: TGTGCCAGCAGTGGACGGACTCCAGATGGTTACAATGAGCAGTTCTTC; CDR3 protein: CASSGRTPDGYNEQFF
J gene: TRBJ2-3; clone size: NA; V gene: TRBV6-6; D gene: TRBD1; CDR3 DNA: TGTGCCAGCAGCCGTCCGGGACAGGGCACAGATACGCAGTATTTT; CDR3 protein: CASSRPGQGTDTQYF
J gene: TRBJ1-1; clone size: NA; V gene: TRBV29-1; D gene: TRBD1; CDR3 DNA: TGCAGCGCCATGGTCCGGACAGGGGGCGTGAACACTGAAGCTTTCTTT; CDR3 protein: CSAMVRTGGVNTEAFF
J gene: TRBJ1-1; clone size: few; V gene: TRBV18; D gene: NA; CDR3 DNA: TGTGCCAGCTCCCTCGAGGAGGACACTGAAGCTTTCTTT; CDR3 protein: CASSLEEDTEAFF
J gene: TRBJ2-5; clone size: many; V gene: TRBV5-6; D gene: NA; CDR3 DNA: TGTGCCAGCAGCTTGGCGCGGGGTCAACAAGAGACCCAGTACTTC; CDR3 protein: CASSLARGQQETQYF
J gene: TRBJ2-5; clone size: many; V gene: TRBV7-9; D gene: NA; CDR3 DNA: TGTGCCAGCAGCTTAGACCAAGAGACCCAGTACTTC; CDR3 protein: CASSLDQETQYF
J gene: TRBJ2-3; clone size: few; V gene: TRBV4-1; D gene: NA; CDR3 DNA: TGCGCCAGCAGCCAAGCGGGAGAAGCAGATACGCAGTATTTT; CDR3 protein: CASSQAGEADTQYF
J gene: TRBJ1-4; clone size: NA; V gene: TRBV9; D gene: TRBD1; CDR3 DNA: TGTGCCAGCAGCGCCCCGGGACAGGGGGGTGAAAAACTGTTTTTT; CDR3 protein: CASSAPGQGGEKLFF
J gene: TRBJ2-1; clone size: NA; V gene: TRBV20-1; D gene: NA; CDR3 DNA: TGCAGTGGGACTTACAATGAGCAGTTCTTC; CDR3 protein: CSGTYNEQFF
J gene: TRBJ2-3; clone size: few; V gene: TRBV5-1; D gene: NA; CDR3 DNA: TGCGCCAGCAGCTTGTTCGTGGAGCGAACAGATACGCAGTATTTT; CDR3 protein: CASSLFVERTDTQYF
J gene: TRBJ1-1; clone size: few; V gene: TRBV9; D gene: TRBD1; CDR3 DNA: TGTGCCAGCCTGGACAGGGGGCGTCCTGAAGCTTTCTTT; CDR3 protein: CASLDRGRPEAFF
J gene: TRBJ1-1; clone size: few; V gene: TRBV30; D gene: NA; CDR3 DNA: TGTGCCTGGAGTGTAAGGTTAGAAGCTTTCTTT; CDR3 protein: CAWSVRLEAFF
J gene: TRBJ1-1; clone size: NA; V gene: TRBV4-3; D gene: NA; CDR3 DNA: TGCGCCAGCAGCCAGGATCCTGCAGAAAGTACTGAAGCTTTCTTT; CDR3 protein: CASSQDPAESTEAFF
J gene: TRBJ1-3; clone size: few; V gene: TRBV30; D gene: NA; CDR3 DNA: TGTGCCTGGAGTGTAACCGGGGGGCAAGGTGGAAACACCATATATTTT; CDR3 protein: CAWSVTGGQGGNTIYF
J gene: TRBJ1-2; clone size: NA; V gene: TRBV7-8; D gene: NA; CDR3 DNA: TGTGCCAGCAGCACCGGTGAGGAGCGTGGCTACACCTTC; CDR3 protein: CASSTGEERGYTF
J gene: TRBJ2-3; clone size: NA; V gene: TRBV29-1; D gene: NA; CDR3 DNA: TGCAGCGTAGGACTGGGCACCAGCACAGATACGCAGTATTTT; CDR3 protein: CSVGLGTSTDTQYF
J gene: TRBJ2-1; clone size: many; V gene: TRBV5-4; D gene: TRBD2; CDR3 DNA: TGTGCCAGCAGCTCAGGACTAGCGGGAGGGCCTAACTACAATGAGCAGTTCTTC; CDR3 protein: CASSSGLAGGPNYNEQFF
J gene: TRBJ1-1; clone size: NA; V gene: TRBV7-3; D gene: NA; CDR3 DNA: TGTGCCAGCAGCTTAAGCGTACAGGGTAGCGCTTTCTTT; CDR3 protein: CASSLSVQGSAFF
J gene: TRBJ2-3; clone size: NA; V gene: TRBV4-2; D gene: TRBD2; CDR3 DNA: TGTGCCAGCAGCCAAGACAGCGGGAGGGCAGATACGCAGTATTTT; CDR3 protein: CASSQDSGRADTQYF